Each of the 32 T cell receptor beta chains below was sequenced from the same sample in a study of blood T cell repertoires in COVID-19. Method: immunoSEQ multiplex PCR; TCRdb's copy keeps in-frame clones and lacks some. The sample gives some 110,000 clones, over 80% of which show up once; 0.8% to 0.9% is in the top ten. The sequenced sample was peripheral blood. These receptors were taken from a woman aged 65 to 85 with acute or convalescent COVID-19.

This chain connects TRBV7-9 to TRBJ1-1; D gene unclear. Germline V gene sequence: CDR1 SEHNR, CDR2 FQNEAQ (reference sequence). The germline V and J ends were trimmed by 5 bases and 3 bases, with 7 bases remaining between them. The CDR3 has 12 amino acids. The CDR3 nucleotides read TGTGCCAGCAGCCTAATAGACACTGAAGCTTTCTTT. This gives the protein CASSLIDTEAFF.

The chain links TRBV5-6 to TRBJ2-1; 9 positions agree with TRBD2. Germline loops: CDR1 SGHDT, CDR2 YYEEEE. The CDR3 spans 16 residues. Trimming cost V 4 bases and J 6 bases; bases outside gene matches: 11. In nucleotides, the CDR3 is TGTGCCAGCAGCGCTTCGGTAGCGGGGGTTAGCAATGAGCAGTTCTTC. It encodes CASSASVAGVSNEQFF.

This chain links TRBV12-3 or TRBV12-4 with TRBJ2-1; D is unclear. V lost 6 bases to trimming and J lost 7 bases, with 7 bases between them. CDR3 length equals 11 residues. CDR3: CASSRLNEQFF. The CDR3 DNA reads TGTGCCAGCAGCCGTCTAAATGAGCAGTTCTTC.

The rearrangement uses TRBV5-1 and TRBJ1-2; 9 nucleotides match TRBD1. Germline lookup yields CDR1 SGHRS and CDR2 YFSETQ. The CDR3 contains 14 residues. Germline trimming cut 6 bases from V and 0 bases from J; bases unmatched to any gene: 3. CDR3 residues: CASTRDRANYGYTF. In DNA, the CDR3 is TGCGCCAGCACCCGGGACAGGGCTAACTATGGCTACACCTTC. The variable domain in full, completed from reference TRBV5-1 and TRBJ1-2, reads KAGVTQTPRYLIKTRGQQVTLSCSPISGHRSVSWYQQTPGQGLQFLFEYFSETQRNKGNFPGRFSGRQFSNSRSEMNVSTLELGDSALYLCASTRDRANYGYTFGSGTRLTVV.

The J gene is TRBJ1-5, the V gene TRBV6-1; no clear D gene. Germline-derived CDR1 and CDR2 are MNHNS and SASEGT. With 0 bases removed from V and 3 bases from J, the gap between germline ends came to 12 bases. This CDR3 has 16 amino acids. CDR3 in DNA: TGTGCCAGCAGTGAAGCGTTATGGAGTCCCAATCAGCCCCAGCATTTT. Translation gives CASSEALWSPNQPQHF.

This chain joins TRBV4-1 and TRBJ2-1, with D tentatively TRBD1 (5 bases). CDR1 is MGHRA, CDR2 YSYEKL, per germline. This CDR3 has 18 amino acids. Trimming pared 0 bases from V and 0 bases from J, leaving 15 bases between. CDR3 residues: CASSQDGNRHSSYNEQFF. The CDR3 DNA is TGCGCCAGCAGCCAAGATGGGAACAGGCACAGCTCCTACAATGAGCAGTTCTTC.

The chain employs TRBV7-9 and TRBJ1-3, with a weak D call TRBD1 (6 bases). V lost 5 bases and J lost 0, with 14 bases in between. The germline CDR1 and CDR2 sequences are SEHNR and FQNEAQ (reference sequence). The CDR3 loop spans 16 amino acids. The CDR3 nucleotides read TGTGCCAGCAGCCGCACAGGGAAAAGCTCTGGAAACACCATATATTTT. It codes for CASSRTGKSSGNTIYF.

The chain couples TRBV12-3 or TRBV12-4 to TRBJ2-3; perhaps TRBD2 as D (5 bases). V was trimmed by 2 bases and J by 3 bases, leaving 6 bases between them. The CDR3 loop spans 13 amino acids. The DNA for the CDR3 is TGTGCCAGCAGTTTACCGGGGACAGATACGCAGTATTTT. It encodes CASSLPGTDTQYF.

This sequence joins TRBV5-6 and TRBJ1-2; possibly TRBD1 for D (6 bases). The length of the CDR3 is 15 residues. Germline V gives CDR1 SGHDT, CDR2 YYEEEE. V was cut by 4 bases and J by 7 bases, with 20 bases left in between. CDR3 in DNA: TGTGCCAGCAGCCAGATCCAGACAGGTCTGGTTGGCTACACCTTC. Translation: CASSQIQTGLVGYTF.

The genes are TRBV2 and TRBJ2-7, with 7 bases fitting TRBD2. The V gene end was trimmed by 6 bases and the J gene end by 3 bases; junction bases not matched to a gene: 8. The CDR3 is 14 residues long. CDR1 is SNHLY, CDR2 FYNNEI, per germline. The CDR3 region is CASRSAGEGYEQYF. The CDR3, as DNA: TGTGCCAGCAGGTCTGCGGGGGAGGGCTACGAGCAGTACTTC.

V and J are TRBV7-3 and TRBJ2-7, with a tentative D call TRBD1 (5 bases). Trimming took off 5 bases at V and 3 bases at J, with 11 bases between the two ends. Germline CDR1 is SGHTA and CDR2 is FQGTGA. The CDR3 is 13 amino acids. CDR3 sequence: CASSPGPDYEQYF. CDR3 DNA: TGTGCCAGCAGCCCAGGGCCGGACTACGAGCAGTACTTC.

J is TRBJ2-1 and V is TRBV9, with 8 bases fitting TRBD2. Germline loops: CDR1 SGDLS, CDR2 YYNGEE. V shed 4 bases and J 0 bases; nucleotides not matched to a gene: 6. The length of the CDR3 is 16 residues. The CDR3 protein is CASSPSGGGSYNEQFF. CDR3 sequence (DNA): TGTGCCAGCAGCCCCTCGGGGGGGGGCTCCTACAATGAGCAGTTCTTC.

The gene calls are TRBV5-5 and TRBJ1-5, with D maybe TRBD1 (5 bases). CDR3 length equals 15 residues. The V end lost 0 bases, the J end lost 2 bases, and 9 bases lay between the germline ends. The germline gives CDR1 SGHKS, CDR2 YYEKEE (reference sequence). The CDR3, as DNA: TGTGCCAGCAGCTTGGGGGGGGACGGCAATCAGCCCCAGCATTTT. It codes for CASSLGGDGNQPQHF.

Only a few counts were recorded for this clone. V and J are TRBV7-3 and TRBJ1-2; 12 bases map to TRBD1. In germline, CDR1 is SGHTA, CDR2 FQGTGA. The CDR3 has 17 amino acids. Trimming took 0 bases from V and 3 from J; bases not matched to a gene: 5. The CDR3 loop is CASSLTGTGGRDYGYTF. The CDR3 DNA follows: TGTGCCAGCAGCTTAACGGGGACAGGGGGCAGGGACTATGGCTACACCTTC.

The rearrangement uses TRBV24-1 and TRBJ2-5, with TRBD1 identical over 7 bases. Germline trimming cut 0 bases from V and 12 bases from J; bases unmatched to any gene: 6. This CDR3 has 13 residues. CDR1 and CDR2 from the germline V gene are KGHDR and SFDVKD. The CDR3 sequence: CATSDLQGQVKYF. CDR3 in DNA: TGTGCCACCAGTGATTTGCAAGGACAGGTCAAGTACTTC.

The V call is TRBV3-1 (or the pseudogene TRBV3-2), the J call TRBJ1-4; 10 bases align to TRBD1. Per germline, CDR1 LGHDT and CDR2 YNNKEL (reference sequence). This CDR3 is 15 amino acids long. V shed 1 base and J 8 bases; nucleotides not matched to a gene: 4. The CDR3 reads CASSQGGQGYEKLFF. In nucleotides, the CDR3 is TGTGCCAGCAGCCAAGGGGGACAGGGGTACGAAAAACTGTTTTTT.

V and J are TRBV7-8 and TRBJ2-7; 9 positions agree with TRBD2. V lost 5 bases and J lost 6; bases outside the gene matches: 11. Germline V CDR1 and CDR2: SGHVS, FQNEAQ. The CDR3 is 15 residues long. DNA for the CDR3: TGTGCCAGCAGCCCCGGGACTAGCCCTGGCTTCGAGCAGTACTTC. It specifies CASSPGTSPGFEQYF.

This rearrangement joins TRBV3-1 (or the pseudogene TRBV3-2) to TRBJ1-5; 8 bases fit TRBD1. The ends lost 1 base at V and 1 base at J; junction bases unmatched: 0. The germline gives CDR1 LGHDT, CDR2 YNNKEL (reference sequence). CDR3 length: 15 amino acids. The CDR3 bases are TGTGCCAGCAGCCAAGGACAGGGGAGCAATCAGCCCCAGCATTTT. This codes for CASSQGQGSNQPQHF.

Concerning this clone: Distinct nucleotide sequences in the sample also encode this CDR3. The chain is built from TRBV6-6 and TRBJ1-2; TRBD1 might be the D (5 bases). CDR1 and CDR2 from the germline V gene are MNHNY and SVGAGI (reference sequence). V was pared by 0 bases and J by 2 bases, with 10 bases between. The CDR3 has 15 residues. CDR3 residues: CASSYSGGRNYGYTF. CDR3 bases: TGTGCCAGCAGTTACTCGGGGGGACGAAACTATGGCTACACCTTC.

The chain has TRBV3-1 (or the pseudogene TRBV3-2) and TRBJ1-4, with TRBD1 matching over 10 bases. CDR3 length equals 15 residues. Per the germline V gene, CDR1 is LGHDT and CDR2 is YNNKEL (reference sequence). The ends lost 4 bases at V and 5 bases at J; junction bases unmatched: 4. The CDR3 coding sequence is TGTGCCAGCAGCCTAGGACAGGGGGGAAATGAAAAACTGTTTTTT. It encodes CASSLGQGGNEKLFF.

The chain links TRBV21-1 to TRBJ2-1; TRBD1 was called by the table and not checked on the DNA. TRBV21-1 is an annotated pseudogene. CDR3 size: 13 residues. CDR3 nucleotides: TGTGCCAGCAGTGGACAGGGGGCTAATGAGCAGTTCTTC. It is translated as CASSGQGANEQFF.

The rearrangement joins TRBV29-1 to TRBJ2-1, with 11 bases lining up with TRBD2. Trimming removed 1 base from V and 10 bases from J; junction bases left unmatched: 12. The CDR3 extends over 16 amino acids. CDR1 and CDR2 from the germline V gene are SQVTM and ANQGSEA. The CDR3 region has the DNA TGCAGCGTTGAAGGAGGTAGCGGGGGGGCTTATAGGGAGCAGTTCTTC. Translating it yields CSVEGGSGGAYREQFF.

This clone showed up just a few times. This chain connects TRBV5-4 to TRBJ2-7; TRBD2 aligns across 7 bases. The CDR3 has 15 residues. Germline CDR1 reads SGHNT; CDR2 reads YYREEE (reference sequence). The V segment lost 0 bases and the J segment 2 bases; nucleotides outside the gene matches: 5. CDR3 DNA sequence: TGTGCCAGCAGCTTGGCTGGAGGGAGGGCCTACGAGCAGTACTTC. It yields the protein CASSLAGGRAYEQYF. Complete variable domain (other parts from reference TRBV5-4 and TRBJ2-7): ETGVTQSPTHLIKTRGQQVTLRCSSQSGHNTVSWYQQALGQGPQFIFQYYREEENGRGNFPPRFSGLQFPNYSSELNVNALELDDSALYLCASSLAGGRAYEQYFGPGTRLTVT.

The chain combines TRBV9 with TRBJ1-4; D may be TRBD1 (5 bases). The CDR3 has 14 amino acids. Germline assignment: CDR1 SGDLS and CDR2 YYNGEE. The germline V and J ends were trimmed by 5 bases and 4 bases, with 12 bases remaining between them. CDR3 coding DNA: TGTGCCAGCAGTTCGACAGTCAATAATGAAAAACTGTTTTTT. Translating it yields CASSSTVNNEKLFF.

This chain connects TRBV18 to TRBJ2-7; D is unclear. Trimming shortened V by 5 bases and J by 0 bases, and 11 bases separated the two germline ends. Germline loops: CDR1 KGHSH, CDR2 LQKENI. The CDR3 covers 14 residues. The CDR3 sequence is CASSSRRSSYEQYF. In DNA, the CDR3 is TGTGCCAGCTCATCCAGAAGGAGCTCCTACGAGCAGTACTTC.

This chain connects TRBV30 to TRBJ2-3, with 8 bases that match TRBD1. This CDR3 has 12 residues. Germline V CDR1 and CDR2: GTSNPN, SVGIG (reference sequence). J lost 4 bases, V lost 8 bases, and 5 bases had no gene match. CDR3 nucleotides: TGTGCCGTCCCAGGGGGCGCAGATACGCAGTATTTT. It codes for CAVPGGADTQYF. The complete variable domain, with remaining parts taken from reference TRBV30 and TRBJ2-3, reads SQTIHQWPATLVQPVGSPLSLECTVEGTSNPNLYWYRQAAGRGLQLLFYSVGIGQISSEVPQNLSASRPQDRQFILSSKKLLLSDSGFYLCAVPGGADTQYFGPGTRLTVL.

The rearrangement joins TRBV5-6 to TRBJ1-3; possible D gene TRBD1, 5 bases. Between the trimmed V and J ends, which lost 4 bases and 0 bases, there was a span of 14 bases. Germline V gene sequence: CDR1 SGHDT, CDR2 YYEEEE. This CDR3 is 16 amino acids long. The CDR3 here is CASSIRGKLSGNTIYF. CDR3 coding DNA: TGTGCCAGCAGCATACGGGGGAAACTCTCTGGAAACACCATATATTTT.

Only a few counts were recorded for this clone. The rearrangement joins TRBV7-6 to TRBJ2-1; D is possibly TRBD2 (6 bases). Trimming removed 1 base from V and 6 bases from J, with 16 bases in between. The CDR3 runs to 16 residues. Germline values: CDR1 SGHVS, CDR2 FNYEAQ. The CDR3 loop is CASSLVAGSYGNEQFF. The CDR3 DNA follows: TGTGCCAGCAGCTTAGTCGCCGGGAGCTACGGCAATGAGCAGTTCTTC.

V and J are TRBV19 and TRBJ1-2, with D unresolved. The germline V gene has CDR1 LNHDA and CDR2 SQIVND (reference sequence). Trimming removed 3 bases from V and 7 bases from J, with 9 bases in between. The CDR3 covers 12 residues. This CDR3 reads CASSIPGSGYTF. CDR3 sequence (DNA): TGTGCCAGTAGTATTCCAGGCTCTGGCTACACCTTC. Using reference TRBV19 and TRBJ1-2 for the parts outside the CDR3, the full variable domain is DGGITQSPKYLFRKEGQNVTLSCEQNLNHDAMYWYRQDPGQGLRLIYYSQIVNDFQKGDIAEGYSVSREKKESFPLTVTSAQKNPTAFYLCASSIPGSGYTFGSGTRLTVV.

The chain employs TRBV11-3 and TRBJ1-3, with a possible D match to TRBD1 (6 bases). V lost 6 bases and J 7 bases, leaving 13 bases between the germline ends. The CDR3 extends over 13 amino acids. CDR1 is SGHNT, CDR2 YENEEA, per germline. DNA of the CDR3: TGTGCCAGCAGTTCGGACAGTGGCAACACCATATATTTT. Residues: CASSSDSGNTIYF.

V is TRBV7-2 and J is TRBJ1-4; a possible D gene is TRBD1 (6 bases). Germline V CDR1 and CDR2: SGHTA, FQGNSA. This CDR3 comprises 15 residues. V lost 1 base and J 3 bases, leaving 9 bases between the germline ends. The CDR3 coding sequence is TGTGCCAGCAGCTTAGAAGGGGGGGCTAATGAAAAACTGTTTTTT. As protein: CASSLEGGANEKLFF.

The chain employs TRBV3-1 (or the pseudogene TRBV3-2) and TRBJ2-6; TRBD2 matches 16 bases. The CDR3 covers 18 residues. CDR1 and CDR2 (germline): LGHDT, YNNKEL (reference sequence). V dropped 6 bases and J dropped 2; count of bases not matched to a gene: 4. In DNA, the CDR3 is TGTGCCAGCAGTCGCGGGACTAGCGGGGGGGCTGGGGCCAACGTCCTGACTTTC. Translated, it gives CASSRGTSGGAGANVLTF.